This entry lists 17 T cell receptor beta chains sequenced from one sample in a study of control samples from healthy donors and cancer patients. Data came from immunoSEQ multiplex PCR; TCRdb stores just in-frame clones and leaves some out. The sample holds 130,000 or so clones; roughly 89% are singletons and the top ten take around 7.6%. Sequences were obtained from PBMCs. Source of these receptors: a man aged 45-60 years with head and neck cancer.

This clone was observed once. The J gene is TRBJ2-1, the V gene TRBV7-9; D remains ambiguous. This CDR3 has 12 amino acids. V was cut by 1 base and J by 7 bases, with 5 bases left in between. CDR1 and CDR2 (germline): SEHNR, FQNEAQ (reference sequence). The CDR3 sequence: CASSLDWNEQFF. The CDR3 nucleotides read TGTGCCAGCAGCTTAGACTGGAATGAGCAGTTCTTC.

CDR3 nucleotide sequence: TGTGCCAGCAGCTTGGGACAGCGGAACACTGAAGCTTTCTTT. Amino acid sequence: CASSLGQRNTEAFF. The chain links TRBV5-4 to TRBJ1-1, with D tentatively TRBD1 (5 bases). V lost 0 bases, J lost 1 base, and 7 bases lay in between. Germline V gene sequence: CDR1 SGHNT, CDR2 YYREEE (reference sequence). The CDR3 has 14 residues.

J is TRBJ2-1 and V is TRBV6-6; the match to TRBD2 covers 11 bases. Germline V gene sequence: CDR1 MNHNY, CDR2 SVGAGI (reference sequence). CDR3 length: 15 residues. V dropped 8 bases and J dropped 0; count of bases not matched to a gene: 3. The CDR3 loop is CASRGTSGSYNEQFF. CDR3 DNA sequence: TGTGCCAGCCGAGGGACTAGCGGCTCCTACAATGAGCAGTTCTTC.

The V and J genes are TRBV28 and TRBJ2-6; D unclear. This CDR3 has 12 amino acids. Germline CDR1 and CDR2: MDHEN and SYDVKM. The V end lost 8 bases, the J end lost 6 bases, and 8 bases lay between the germline ends. The CDR3, as DNA: TGTGCCAGCGGCCTTGTGGCCAACGTCCTGACTTTC. It encodes CASGLVANVLTF.

This clone was recorded a few times. The chain carries TRBV7-8 and TRBJ2-5; 7 nucleotides agree with TRBD2. The length of the CDR3 is 12 residues. J was trimmed by 9 bases and V by 4 bases; bases with no gene match: 5. The V gene's germline CDR1 is SGHVS and CDR2 FQNEAQ. The CDR3 DNA follows: TGTGCCAGCAGCTCCGGGGGGTGGGCCCAGTACTTC. Translated: CASSSGGWAQYF. Full variable domain (rest looked up from reference TRBV7-8 and TRBJ2-5): GAGVSQSPRYKVAKRGQDVALRCDPISGHVSLFWYQQALGQGPEFLTYFQNEAQLDKSGLPSDRFFAERPEGSVSTLKIQRTQQEDSAVYLCASSSGGWAQYFGPGTRLLVL.

This chain connects TRBV6-5 to TRBJ1-1, with D maybe TRBD1 (6 bases). CDR3 length equals 14 residues. Germline-derived CDR1 and CDR2 are MNHEY and SVGAGI. Trimming left V 5 bases short and J 2 bases short, with 12 bases between. The CDR3 reads CASSPDRRNTEAFF. CDR3 in DNA: TGTGCCAGCAGTCCCGACAGGAGAAACACTGAAGCTTTCTTT.

This clone appeared a single time. The chain has TRBV29-1 and TRBJ2-1; D might be TRBD1 (6 bases). The CDR3 covers 12 residues. Germline V lookup: CDR1 SQVTM, CDR2 ANQGSEA. V was pared by 7 bases and J by 3 bases, with 10 bases between. The CDR3 region is CSAMTGYNEQFF. CDR3 nucleotide sequence: TGCAGCGCTATGACAGGCTACAATGAGCAGTTCTTC.

The chain employs TRBV11-2 and TRBJ2-5; 8 bases fit TRBD1. The CDR3 loop spans 14 amino acids. V gave up 5 bases and J gave up 6 bases; unmatched junction bases: 8. Germline assignment: CDR1 SGHAT and CDR2 FQNNGV. This CDR3 reads CASSPRTGRKTQYF. CDR3 sequence (DNA): TGTGCCAGCAGCCCGCGGACAGGGCGAAAGACCCAGTACTTC.

The chain recombines TRBV6-5 with TRBJ2-2, with a tentative D call TRBD2 (5 bases). The CDR3 sequence is 12 residues long. Germline V gives CDR1 MNHEY, CDR2 SVGAGI. V was clipped by 6 bases and J by 8 bases, with 10 bases between them. The CDR3 coding sequence is TGTGCCAGCAGAAGAGGGATAGGGGAGCTGTTTTTT. Amino acids: CASRRGIGELFF.

The chain recombines TRBV5-4 with TRBJ1-3; 9 positions agree with TRBD1. Germline CDR1 reads SGHNT; CDR2 reads YYREEE (reference sequence). The trim removed 2 bases at V and 0 bases at J, leaving 6 bases unmatched. This CDR3 spans 17 amino acids. CDR3 protein: CASSFRTGDISGNTIYF. Here the CDR3 DNA reads TGTGCCAGCAGCTTCAGGACAGGGGATATCTCTGGAAACACCATATATTTT.

This clone was recorded only once. The J gene is TRBJ1-2, the V gene TRBV7-3; 9 bases are shared with TRBD1. Looked up from germline, CDR1 is SGHTA and CDR2 is FQGTGA. V gave up 0 bases and J gave up 5 bases; unmatched junction bases: 4. The CDR3 length is 15 residues. This CDR3 is CASSLTGTGTYGYTF. CDR3 bases: TGTGCCAGCAGCTTAACCGGGACAGGGACTTATGGCTACACCTTC.

This clone was picked up one time. The CDR3 reads CSVGETYNEQFF. CDR3 DNA: TGCAGCGTTGGAGAAACCTACAATGAGCAGTTCTTC. The V gene is TRBV29-1, the J gene TRBJ2-1; D call uncertain. In germline, CDR1 is SQVTM, CDR2 ANQGSEA. Trimming took 4 bases from V and 2 from J, leaving 6 bases between them. This CDR3 is 12 amino acids long.

The chain recombines TRBV28 with TRBJ2-5; D is perhaps TRBD2 (7 bases). This CDR3 comprises 13 residues. Germline values: CDR1 MDHEN, CDR2 SYDVKM. Deletions cut 4 bases from V and 6 bases from J, with 12 bases between. DNA of the CDR3: TGTGCCAGCAGTTCGAAGGGGGGGAAGACCCAGTACTTC. Protein product: CASSSKGGKTQYF.

The gene calls are TRBV7-3 and TRBJ2-1; D perhaps matches TRBD2 (5 bases). V lost 6 bases to trimming and J lost 0 bases, with 9 bases between them. This CDR3 contains 14 residues. Germline CDR1 is SGHTA and CDR2 is FQGTGA. The CDR3 region has the DNA TGTGCCAGCAGGGAAGGGAGCTCCTACAATGAGCAGTTCTTC. This gives the protein CASREGSSYNEQFF. Filled out from reference TRBV7-3 and TRBJ2-1, the complete variable domain reads GAGVSQTPSNKVTEKGKYVELRCDPISGHTALYWYRQSLGQGPEFLIYFQGTGAADDSGLPNDRFFAVRPEGSVSTLKIQRTERGDSAVYLCASREGSSYNEQFFGPGTRLTVL.

This rearrangement joins TRBV28 to TRBJ2-3, with 11 bases that match TRBD2. The CDR3 is made up of 16 amino acids. Trimming removed 8 bases from V and 3 bases from J; junction bases left unmatched: 10. Germline-derived CDR1 and CDR2 are MDHEN and SYDVKM. CDR3 residues: CASSTGLAGGTDTQYF. Written as DNA, the CDR3 is TGTGCCAGCTCGACGGGGCTAGCGGGAGGTACAGATACGCAGTATTTT.

The V gene is TRBV2, the J gene TRBJ2-1; 7 bases map to TRBD1. This CDR3 has 12 amino acids. V was pared by 6 bases and J by 15 bases, with 11 bases of the junction left unmatched. Per the germline V gene, CDR1 is SNHLY and CDR2 is FYNNEI. The CDR3 nucleotides are TGTGCCAGCAGCCAAGGGGGCAGGGGGTGGTTCTTC. Residues: CASSQGGRGWFF.

This chain joins TRBV5-5 and TRBJ1-1; 8 bases agree with TRBD1. Germline V gives CDR1 SGHKS, CDR2 YYEKEE (reference sequence). The CDR3 consists of 15 residues. V shed 2 bases and J 3 bases; nucleotides not matched to a gene: 6. In DNA form, the CDR3 reads TGTGCCAGCAGCTTACGGACAGGGATACACACTGAAGCTTTCTTT. Translated, it gives CASSLRTGIHTEAFF.